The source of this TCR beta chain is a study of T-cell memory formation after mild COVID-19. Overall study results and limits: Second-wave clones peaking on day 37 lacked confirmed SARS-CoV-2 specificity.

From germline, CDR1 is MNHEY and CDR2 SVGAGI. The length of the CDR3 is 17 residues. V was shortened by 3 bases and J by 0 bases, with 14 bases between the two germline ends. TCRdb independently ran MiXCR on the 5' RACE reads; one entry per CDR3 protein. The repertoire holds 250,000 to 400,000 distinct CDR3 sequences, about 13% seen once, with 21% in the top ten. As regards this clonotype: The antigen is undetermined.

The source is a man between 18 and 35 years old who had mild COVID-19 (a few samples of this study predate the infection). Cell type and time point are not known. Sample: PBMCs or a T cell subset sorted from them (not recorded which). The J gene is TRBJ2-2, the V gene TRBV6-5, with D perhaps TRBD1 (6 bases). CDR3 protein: CASSYDWRQANTGELFF. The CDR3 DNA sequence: TGTGCCAGCAGTTATGATTGGAGACAGGCGAACACCGGGGAGCTGTTTTTT.